The T cell receptor (beta chain) under discussion was sequenced for a study of blood T cell repertoires in COVID-19. Whole-study context: Samples taken during acute and convalescent COVID-19 were collected in the United States, Italy and Spain.

As originally analysed: Amplified reference gene primers provided the basis for estimating nucleated cell counts. Generated by immunoSEQ multiplex PCR, the TCRdb table keeps only in-frame clones and is missing some. Clone size and V and J calls were adopted from that table, with D and trimming inferred from the DNA. This sample carries just over 300,000 clones, 90% of them seen once, and the ten largest clones take approximately 4%. Trimming took off 3 bases at V and 3 bases at J, with 9 bases between the two ends. Germline assignment: CDR1 LNHDA and CDR2 SQIVND (reference sequence). The CDR3 is made up of 14 amino acids. Participants came from roughly 23 US areas, aged about 18 to 90 years. This clone came up once.

This chain links TRBV19 with TRBJ2-1; perhaps TRBD1 as D (6 bases). Sequencing input: PBMCs or T cells enriched from blood (not recorded which). The receptor comes from a woman between 18 and 29 years old with acute COVID-19. CDR3 bases: TGTGCCAGTAGTATTACAGGGTTCTACAATGAGCAGTTCTTC. Its translation is CASSITGFYNEQFF.